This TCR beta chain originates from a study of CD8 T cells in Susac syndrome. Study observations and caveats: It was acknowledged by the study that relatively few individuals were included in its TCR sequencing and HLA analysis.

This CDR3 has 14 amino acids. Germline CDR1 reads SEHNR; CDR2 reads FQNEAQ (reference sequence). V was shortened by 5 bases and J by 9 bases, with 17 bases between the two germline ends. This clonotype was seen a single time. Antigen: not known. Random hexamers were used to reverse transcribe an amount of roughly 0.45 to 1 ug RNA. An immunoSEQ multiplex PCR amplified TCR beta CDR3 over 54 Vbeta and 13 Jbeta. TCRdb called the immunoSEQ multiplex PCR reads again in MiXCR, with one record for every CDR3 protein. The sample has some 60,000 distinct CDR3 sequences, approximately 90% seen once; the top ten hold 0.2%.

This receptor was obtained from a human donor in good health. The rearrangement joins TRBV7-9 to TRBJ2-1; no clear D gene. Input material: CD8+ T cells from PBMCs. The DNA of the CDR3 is TGTGCCAGCAGCCCCTCTGTTAAGCTACCTGAGCAGTTCTTC. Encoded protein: CASSPSVKLPEQFF.